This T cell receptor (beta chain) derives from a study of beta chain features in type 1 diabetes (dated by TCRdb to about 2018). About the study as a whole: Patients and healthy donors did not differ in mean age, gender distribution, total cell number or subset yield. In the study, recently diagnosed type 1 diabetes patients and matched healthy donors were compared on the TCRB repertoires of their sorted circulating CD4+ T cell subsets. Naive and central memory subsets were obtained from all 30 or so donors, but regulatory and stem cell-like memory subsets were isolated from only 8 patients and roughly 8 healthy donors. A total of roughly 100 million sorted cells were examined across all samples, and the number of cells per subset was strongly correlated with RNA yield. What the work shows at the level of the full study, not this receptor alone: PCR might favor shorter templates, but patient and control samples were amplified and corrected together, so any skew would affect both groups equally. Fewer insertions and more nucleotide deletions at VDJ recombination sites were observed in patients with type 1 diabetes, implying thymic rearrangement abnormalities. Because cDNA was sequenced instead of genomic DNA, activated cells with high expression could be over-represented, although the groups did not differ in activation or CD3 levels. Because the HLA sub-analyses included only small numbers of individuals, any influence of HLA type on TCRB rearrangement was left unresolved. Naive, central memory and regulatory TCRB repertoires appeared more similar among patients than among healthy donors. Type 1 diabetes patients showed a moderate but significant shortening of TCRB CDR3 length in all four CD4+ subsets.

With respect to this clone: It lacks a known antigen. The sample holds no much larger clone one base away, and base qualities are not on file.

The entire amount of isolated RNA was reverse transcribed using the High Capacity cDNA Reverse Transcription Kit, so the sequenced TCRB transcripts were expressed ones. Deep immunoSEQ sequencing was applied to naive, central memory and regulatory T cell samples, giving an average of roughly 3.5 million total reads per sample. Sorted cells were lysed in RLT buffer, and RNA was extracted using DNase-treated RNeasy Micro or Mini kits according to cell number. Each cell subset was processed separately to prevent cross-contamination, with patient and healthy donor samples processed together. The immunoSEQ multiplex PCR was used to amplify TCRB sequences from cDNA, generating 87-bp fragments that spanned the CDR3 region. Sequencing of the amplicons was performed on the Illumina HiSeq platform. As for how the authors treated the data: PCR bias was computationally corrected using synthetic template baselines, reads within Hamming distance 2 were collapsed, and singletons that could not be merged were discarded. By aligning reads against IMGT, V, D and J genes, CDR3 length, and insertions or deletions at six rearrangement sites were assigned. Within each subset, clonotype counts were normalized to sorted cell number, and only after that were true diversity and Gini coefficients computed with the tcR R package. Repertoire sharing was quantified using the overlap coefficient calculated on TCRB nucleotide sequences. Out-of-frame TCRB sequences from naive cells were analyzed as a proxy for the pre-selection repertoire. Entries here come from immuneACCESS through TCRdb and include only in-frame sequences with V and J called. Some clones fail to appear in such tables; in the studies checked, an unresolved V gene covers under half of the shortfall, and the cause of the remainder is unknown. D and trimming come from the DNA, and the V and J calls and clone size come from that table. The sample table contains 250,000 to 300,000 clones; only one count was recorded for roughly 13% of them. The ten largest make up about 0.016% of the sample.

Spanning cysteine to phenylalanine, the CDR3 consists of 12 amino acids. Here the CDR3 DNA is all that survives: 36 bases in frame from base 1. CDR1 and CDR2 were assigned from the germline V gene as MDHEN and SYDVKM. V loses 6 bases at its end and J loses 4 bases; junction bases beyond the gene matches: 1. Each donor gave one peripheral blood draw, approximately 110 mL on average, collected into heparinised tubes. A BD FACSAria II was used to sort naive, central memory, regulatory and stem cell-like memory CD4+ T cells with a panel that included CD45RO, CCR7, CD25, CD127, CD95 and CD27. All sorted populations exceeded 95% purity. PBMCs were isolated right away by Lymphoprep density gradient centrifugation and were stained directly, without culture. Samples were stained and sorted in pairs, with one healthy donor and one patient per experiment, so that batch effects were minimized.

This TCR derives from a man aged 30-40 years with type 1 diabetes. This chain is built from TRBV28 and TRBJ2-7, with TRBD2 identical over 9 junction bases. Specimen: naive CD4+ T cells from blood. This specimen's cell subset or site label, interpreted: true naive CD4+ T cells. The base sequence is TGTGCCAGCAGGGCGGGAGGGTACGAGCAGTACTTC. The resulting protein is CASRAGGYEQYF.